The T cell receptor (beta chain) under discussion was sequenced for a study of CD8 T cells in Susac syndrome. Study information: Clinical remission applied to 8 or 9 sequenced Susac syndrome patients, and five or six had active disease.

With respect to this clonotype: Its matching antigen is unknown.

The study's findings and limits: There were under 20 Susac-specific public clones in total CD8+ repertoires and a few in CD8+ TEMRA repertoires.

The V end lost 7 bases, the J end lost 0 bases, and 15 bases lay between the germline ends. Germline CDR1 reads SGHVS; CDR2 reads FQNEAQ. This CDR3 contains 15 residues. The RNA input was roughly 0.45 to 1 ug, and it was reverse transcribed with random hexamers. Amplification of TCR beta CDR3 across 54 Vbeta and 13 Jbeta was performed with immunoSEQ multiplex PCR. In TCRdb, the immunoSEQ multiplex PCR reads were re-called with MiXCR into one record per CDR3 protein. The sample contains about 190,000 distinct CDR3 sequences, 85% to 95% of which appear only once. The TCR sequence derives from a human donor with Susac syndrome. The chain recombines TRBV7-8 with TRBJ2-5; TRBD1 is a possible D gene (6 bases). The sequencing sample was made of CD8+ T cells from PBMCs. CDR3 sequence (DNA): TGTGCCAGCACCAAACGGGACACCTACCAAGAGACCCAGTACTTC. Translating gives CASTKRDTYQETQYF.